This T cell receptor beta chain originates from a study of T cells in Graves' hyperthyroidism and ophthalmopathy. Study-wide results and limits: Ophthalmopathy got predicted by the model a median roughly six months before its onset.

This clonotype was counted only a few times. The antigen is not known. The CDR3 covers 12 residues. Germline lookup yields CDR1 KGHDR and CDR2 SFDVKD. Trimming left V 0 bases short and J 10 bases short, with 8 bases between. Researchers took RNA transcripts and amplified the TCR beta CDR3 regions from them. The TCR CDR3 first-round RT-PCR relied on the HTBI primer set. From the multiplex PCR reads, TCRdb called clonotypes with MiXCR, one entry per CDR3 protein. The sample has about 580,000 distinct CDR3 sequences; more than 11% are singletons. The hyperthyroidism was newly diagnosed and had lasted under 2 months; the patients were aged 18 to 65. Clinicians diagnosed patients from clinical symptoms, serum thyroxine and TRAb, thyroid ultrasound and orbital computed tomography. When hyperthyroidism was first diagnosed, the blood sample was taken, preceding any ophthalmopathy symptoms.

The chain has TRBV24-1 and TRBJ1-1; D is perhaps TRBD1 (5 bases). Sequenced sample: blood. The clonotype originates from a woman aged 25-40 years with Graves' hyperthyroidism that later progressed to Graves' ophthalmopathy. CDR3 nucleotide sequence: TGTGCCACCAGTGATTTGGGGGGGTTAGCTTTCTTT. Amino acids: CATSDLGGLAFF.